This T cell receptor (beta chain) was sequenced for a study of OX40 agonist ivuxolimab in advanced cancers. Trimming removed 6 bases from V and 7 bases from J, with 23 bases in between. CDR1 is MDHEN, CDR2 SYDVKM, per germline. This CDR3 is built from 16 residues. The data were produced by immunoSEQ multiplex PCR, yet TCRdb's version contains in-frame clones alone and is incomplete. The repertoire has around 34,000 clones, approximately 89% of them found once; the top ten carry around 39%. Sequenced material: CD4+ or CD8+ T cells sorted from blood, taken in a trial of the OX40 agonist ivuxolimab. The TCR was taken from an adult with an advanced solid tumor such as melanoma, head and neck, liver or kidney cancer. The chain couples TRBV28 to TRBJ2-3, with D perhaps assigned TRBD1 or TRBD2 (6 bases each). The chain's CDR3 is CASSSPPGARAHTQYF. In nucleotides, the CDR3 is TGTGCCAGCAGCTCCCCGCCGGGGGCTCGGGCTCATACGCAGTATTTT.